Following are 22 T cell receptor beta chains from one sample sequenced in a study of T cell clones after liver transplantation. Using immunoSEQ multiplex PCR, the repertoire was profiled, and TCRdb retains in-frame clones only, with some absent. This table holds some 110,000 clones, 75% to 95% found once. Sequencing was performed on CD4+ T cells from blood, taken 12 months after liver transplant. Every receptor here comes from a human patient who received a liver transplant. Some T cells may arise from the graft donor.

This clone has more than one count but fewer than ten. The V gene is TRBV6-1, the J gene TRBJ1-5; TRBD1 is a possible D gene (6 bases). This CDR3 has 16 amino acids. The germline V gene has CDR1 MNHNS and CDR2 SASEGT. The ends were cut back, 2 bases at V and 5 bases at J, with 16 bases in the middle. The CDR3 nucleotides read TGTGCCAGCAGTGAAACAGGGCCGATGGTCGATCAGCCCCAGCATTTT. Its translation is CASSETGPMVDQPQHF.

The chain carries TRBV5-1 and TRBJ2-5, with D hard to call. Trimming cost V 0 bases and J 1 base, with 7 bases left between them. Germline-derived CDR1 and CDR2 are SGHRS and YFSETQ. This CDR3 is 14 amino acids long. CDR3 in amino acids: CASSLEGFQETQYF. DNA of the CDR3: TGCGCCAGCAGCTTGGAGGGTTTCCAAGAGACCCAGTACTTC.

This clone was recorded once. The rearrangement joins TRBV7-9 to TRBJ1-2; D is unresolved. From germline, CDR1 is SEHNR and CDR2 FQNEAQ (reference sequence). The CDR3 spans 13 residues. V gave up 4 bases and J gave up 4 bases, with 10 bases separating them. DNA for the CDR3: TGTGCCAGCAGCTCAGAGGCTACCTATGGCTACACCTTC. It is translated as CASSSEATYGYTF.

This rearrangement joins TRBV2 to TRBJ1-2; a weak D match, TRBD1 (6 bases). V was pared by 7 bases and J by 8 bases, with 17 bases between. Germline V gives CDR1 SNHLY, CDR2 FYNNEI. This CDR3 is built from 13 residues. The CDR3 coding sequence is TGTGCCAGCAAGGAGAACAGGGTGGACGGCTACACCTTC. Translating it yields CASKENRVDGYTF. Full variable domain (remainder filled in from reference TRBV2 and TRBJ1-2): EPEVTQTPSHQVTQMGQEVILRCVPISNHLYFYWYRQILGQKVEFLVSFYNNEISEKSEIFDDQFSVERPDGSNFTLKIRSTKLEDSAMYFCASKENRVDGYTFGSGTRLTVV.

This chain links TRBV9 with TRBJ2-1; the match to TRBD1 covers 7 bases. The CDR3 is made up of 13 amino acids. V trimming: 4 bases; J trimming: 8 bases; junction bases outside the gene matches: 6. Germline CDR1 reads SGDLS; CDR2 reads YYNGEE. CDR3 bases: TGTGCCAGCAGCCCCCGGGACAGCGATGAGCAGTTCTTC. The encoded protein is CASSPRDSDEQFF. The variable domain in full, completed from reference TRBV9 and TRBJ2-1, reads DSGVTQTPKHLITATGQRVTLRCSPRSGDLSVYWYQQSLDQGLQFLIQYYNGEERAKGNILERFSAQQFPDLHSELNLSSLELGDSALYFCASSPRDSDEQFFGPGTRLTVL.

This clone is a singleton in its sample. V and J are TRBV7-8 and TRBJ1-5; D is possibly TRBD1 (5 bases). This CDR3 is built from 15 residues. CDR1 is SGHVS and CDR2 is FQNEAQ in the germline V gene. The V and J ends lost 5 bases and 2 bases respectively, with 13 bases between them. CDR3 DNA sequence: TGTGCCAGCAGCACCCAGGACAATCGCAATCAGCCCCAGCATTTT. The encoded protein is CASSTQDNRNQPQHF.

To note about this clone: One end of the junction fails to match germline, which may point to a read error. The J gene is TRBJ2-2, the V gene TRBV7-6, with 8 bases matching TRBD1. Germline V gives CDR1 SGHVS, CDR2 FNYEAQ. There are 14 residues in the CDR3. CDR3 loop: CASSRTGNSGELFF. The CDR3 bases are TGTGCCAGCAGCCGGACAGGGAACAGCGGGGAGCTGTTTTTT.

This sequence joins TRBV19 and TRBJ1-4, with D maybe TRBD1 (6 bases). The CDR3 is made up of 15 amino acids. The V end lost 4 bases, the J end lost 8 bases, and 17 bases lay between the germline ends. CDR1 LNHDA and CDR2 SQIVND come from the germline V gene (reference sequence). The CDR3 nucleotides read TGTGCCAGTAGTAAAAGACACAGGGTTGGGGAAAAACTGTTTTTT. Translation: CASSKRHRVGEKLFF.

The gene calls are TRBV2 and TRBJ1-1; 10 positions match TRBD1. This CDR3 spans 14 amino acids. The germline V gene has CDR1 SNHLY and CDR2 FYNNEI. Germline trimming cut 7 bases from V and 3 bases from J; bases unmatched to any gene: 5. In DNA form, the CDR3 reads TGTGCCAGCATGAGGGACAGGGGTGACACTGAAGCTTTCTTT. It is translated as CASMRDRGDTEAFF. The full variable domain, rest sourced from reference TRBV2 and TRBJ1-1, is EPEVTQTPSHQVTQMGQEVILRCVPISNHLYFYWYRQILGQKVEFLVSFYNNEISEKSEIFDDQFSVERPDGSNFTLKIRSTKLEDSAMYFCASMRDRGDTEAFFGQGTRLTVV.

The V and J genes are TRBV7-8 and TRBJ1-5, with D uncertain. The CDR3 covers 15 residues. Germline-derived CDR1 and CDR2 are SGHVS and FQNEAQ. V lost 5 bases to trimming and J lost 0 bases, with 11 bases between them. The CDR3 here is CASSKDRPSNQPQHF. Written as DNA, the CDR3 is TGTGCCAGCAGCAAAGACCGACCTAGCAATCAGCCCCAGCATTTT.

CDR3 bases: TGCAGCGTTGAAAGGGGCACCAACACTGAAGCTTTCTTT. It specifies CSVERGTNTEAFF. The chain recombines TRBV29-1 with TRBJ1-1, with D possibly TRBD1 on 5 matching bases. Trimming shortened V by 2 bases and J by 2 bases, and 9 bases separated the two germline ends. Germline CDR1 SQVTM, CDR2 ANQGSEA. This CDR3 is 13 amino acids long.

The CDR3 nucleotides read TGTGCCAGCAGCCGTGGGACAGGGGAAGGATATGGCTACACCTTC. Its protein is CASSRGTGEGYGYTF. J is TRBJ1-2 and V is TRBV7-9, with TRBD1 matching 10 bases. The CDR3 extends over 15 amino acids. Germline assignment: CDR1 SEHNR and CDR2 FQNEAQ (reference sequence). With 5 bases clipped from V and 5 bases from J, the junction kept 8 bases outside the gene matches. Supplemented by reference TRBV7-9 and TRBJ1-2, the full variable domain reads DTGVSQNPRHKITKRGQNVTFRCDPISEHNRLYWYRQTLGQGPEFLTYFQNEAQLEKSRLLSDRFSAERPKGSFSTLEIQRTEQGDSAMYLCASSRGTGEGYGYTFGSGTRLTVV.

The chain employs TRBV5-6 and TRBJ2-7; D is unclear. The germline CDR1 and CDR2 sequences are SGHDT and YYEEEE. The CDR3 runs 11 residues. The V and J ends lost 2 bases and 6 bases respectively, with 6 bases between them. The CDR3 region has the DNA TGTGCCAGCAGCTTCTCGATCGAGCAGTACTTC. This gives the protein CASSFSIEQYF.

This chain uses TRBV19 with TRBJ1-2; unclear D gene. Trimming removed 0 bases at V and 4 bases at J, with 15 bases between. The CDR3 runs 16 residues. Germline CDR1 is LNHDA and CDR2 is SQIVND (reference sequence). The CDR3 sequence: CASSIDLSSPVYGYTF. The CDR3 coding sequence is TGTGCCAGTAGTATAGATCTATCCAGCCCAGTCTATGGCTACACCTTC.

V usage is TRBV7-9 and J usage is TRBJ1-1; no clear D. CDR1 is SEHNR and CDR2 is FQNEAQ in the germline V gene (reference sequence). V lost 2 bases, J lost 3 bases, and 13 bases lay in between. The CDR3 loop spans 15 amino acids. The CDR3: CASSLFGSRDTEAFF. CDR3 sequence (DNA): TGTGCCAGCAGCTTATTCGGCTCGAGGGACACTGAAGCTTTCTTT.

The V gene is TRBV18, the J gene TRBJ1-3; D unclear. V dropped 4 bases and J dropped 4 bases, with 8 bases sitting between them. Germline values: CDR1 KGHSH, CDR2 LQKENI. The CDR3 covers 13 residues. CDR3 sequence reads: CASSLQQGNTIYF. In DNA, the CDR3 is TGTGCCAGCTCACTACAGCAGGGAAACACCATATATTTT.

The chain uses TRBV19 and TRBJ1-1, with 8 bases matching TRBD1. Unmatched junction bases numbered 1, after V lost 6 bases and J lost 1 base. The CDR3 spans 13 residues. CDR1 LNHDA and CDR2 SQIVND come from the germline V gene (reference sequence). CDR3 sequence: CASSDRGNTEAFF. In nucleotides, the CDR3 is TGTGCCAGTAGCGACAGGGGGAACACTGAAGCTTTCTTT.

The chain links TRBV6-5 to TRBJ2-1; no definite D call. CDR3 size: 15 residues. In germline, CDR1 is MNHEY, CDR2 SVGAGI. V was pared by 2 bases and J by 2 bases, with 10 bases between. CDR3 nucleotide sequence: TGTGCCAGCAGTTACGAACCGAGGACCTACAATGAGCAGTTCTTC. This codes for CASSYEPRTYNEQFF.

The DNA of the CDR3 is TGTGCCAGCAGCTCGGAGGGGTTCCGGGCTTTCTTT. Translating it yields CASSSEGFRAFF. The chain has TRBV7-2 and TRBJ1-1; TRBD1 might be the D (5 bases). Per germline, CDR1 SGHTA and CDR2 FQGNSA. Trimming shortened V by 4 bases and J by 11 bases, and 14 bases separated the two germline ends. This CDR3 has 12 amino acids.

DNA for the CDR3: TGTGCCAGCAGCACCAACAGGGGGGCTGGTGAAAAACTGTTTTTT. Translation gives CASSTNRGAGEKLFF. The V and J genes are TRBV28 and TRBJ1-4, with TRBD1 matching 8 bases. Looked up from germline, CDR1 is MDHEN and CDR2 is SYDVKM. V lost 6 bases to trimming and J lost 7 bases; unmatched junction nucleotides: 10. The CDR3 is made up of 15 amino acids.

This sequence joins TRBV6-5 and TRBJ2-4; D is possibly TRBD2 (5 bases). The germline V gene encodes CDR1 MNHEY and CDR2 SVGAGI. The germline V and J ends were trimmed by 0 bases and 5 bases, with 11 bases remaining between them. The CDR3 runs to 15 residues. The CDR3 coding sequence is TGTGCCAGCAGTTACTCCCCGGGGAAGCAAAACATTCAGTACTTC. Translating it yields CASSYSPGKQNIQYF.

J is TRBJ2-7 and V is TRBV9; TRBD2 matches 16 bases. Trimming cost V 4 bases and J 1 base; bases outside gene matches: 11. Germline CDR1 and CDR2: SGDLS and YYNGEE. The CDR3 is 19 residues long. CDR3 in amino acids: CASSSLPGLAGGISYEQYF. CDR3 bases: TGTGCCAGCAGCTCCTTACCGGGACTAGCGGGAGGGATATCCTACGAGCAGTACTTC.